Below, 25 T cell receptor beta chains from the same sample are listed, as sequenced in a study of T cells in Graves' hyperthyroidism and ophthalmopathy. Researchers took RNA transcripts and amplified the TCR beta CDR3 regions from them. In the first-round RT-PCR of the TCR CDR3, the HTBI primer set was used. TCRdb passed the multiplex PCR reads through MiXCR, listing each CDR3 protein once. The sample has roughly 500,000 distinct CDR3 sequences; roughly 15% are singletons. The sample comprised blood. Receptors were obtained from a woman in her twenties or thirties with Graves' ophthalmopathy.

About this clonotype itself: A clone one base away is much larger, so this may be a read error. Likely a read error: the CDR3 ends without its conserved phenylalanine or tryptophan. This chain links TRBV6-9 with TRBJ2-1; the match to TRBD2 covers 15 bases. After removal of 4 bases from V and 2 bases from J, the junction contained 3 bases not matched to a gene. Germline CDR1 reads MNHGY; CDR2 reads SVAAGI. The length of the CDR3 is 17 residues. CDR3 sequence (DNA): TGTGCCAGCAGTTCTTGGACTAGCGGGAGGGCCTACAATGAGCAGTTCCTC. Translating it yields CASSSWTSGRAYNEQFL.

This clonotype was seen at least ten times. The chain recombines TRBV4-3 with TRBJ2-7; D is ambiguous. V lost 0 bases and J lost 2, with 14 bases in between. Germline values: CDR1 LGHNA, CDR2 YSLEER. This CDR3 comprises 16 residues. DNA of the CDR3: TGCGCCAGCAGCCAAGATTGGGCAGATCAAGCCTACGAGCAGTACTTC. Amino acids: CASSQDWADQAYEQYF.

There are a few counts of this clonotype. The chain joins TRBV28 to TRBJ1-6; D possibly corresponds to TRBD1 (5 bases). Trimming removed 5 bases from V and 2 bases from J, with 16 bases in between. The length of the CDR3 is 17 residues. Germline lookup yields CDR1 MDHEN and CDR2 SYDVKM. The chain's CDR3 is CASSPSVRGAYNSPLHF. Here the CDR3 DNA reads TGTGCCAGCAGTCCTTCGGTTAGGGGCGCCTATAATTCACCCCTCCACTTT.

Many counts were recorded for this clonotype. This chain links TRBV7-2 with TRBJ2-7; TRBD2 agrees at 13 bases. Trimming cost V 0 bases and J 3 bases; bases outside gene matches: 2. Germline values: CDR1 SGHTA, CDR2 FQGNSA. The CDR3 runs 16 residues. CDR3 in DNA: TGTGCCAGCAGCTTAGCTAGACTAGCGGGAGGCTACGAGCAGTACTTC. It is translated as CASSLARLAGGYEQYF.

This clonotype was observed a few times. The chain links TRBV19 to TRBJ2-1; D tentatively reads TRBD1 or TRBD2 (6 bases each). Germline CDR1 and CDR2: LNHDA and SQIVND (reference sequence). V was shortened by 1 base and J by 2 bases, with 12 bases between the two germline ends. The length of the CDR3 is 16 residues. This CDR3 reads CASSIGRRGTYNEQFF. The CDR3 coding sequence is TGTGCCAGTAGTATAGGTCGGAGGGGGACCTACAATGAGCAGTTCTTC.

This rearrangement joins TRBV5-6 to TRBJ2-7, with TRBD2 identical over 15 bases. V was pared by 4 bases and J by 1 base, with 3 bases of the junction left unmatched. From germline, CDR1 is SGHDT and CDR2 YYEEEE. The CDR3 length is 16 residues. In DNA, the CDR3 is TGTGCCAGCAGCCGGGGACTAGCGGGAGGTTCCTACGAGCAGTACTTC. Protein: CASSRGLAGGSYEQYF.

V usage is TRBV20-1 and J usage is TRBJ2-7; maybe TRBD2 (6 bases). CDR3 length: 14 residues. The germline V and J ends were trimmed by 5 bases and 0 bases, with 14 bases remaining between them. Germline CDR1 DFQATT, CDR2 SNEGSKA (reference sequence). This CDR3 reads CSALKWGDSYEQYF. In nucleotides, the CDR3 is TGCAGTGCTCTAAAGTGGGGGGACTCCTACGAGCAGTACTTC.

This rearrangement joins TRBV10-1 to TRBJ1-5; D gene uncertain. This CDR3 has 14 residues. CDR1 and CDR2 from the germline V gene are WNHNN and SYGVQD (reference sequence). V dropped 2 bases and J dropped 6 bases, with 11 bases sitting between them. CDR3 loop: CASSEAGLGQPQHF. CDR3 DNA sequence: TGCGCCAGCAGTGAGGCTGGGCTGGGTCAGCCCCAGCATTTT.

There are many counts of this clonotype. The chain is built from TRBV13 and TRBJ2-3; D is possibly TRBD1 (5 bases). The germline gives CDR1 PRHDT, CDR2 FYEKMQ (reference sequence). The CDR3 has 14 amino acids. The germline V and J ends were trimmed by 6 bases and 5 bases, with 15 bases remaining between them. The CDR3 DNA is TGTGCCAGCAGTTTTACTTTCAGGGAAGATACGCAGTATTTT. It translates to CASSFTFREDTQYF.

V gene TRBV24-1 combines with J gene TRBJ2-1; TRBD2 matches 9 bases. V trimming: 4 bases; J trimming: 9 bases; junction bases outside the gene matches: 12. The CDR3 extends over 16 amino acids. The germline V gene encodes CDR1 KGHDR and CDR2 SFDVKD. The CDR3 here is CATSDPVASGTGEQFF. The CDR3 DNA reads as TGTGCCACCAGTGACCCGGTGGCTAGCGGGACCGGTGAGCAGTTCTTC.

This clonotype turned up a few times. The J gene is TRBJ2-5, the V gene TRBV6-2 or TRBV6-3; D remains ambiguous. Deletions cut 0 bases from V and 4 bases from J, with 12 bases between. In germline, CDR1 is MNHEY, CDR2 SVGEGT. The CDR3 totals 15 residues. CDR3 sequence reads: CASSYSSRSGETQYF. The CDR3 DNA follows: TGTGCCAGCAGTTACTCGAGTAGGTCGGGAGAGACCCAGTACTTC.

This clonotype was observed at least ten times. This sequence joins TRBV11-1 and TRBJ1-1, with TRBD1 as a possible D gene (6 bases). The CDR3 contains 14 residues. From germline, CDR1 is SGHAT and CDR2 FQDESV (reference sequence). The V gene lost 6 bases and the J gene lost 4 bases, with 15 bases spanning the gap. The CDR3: CASRTYRDGTEAFF. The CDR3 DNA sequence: TGTGCCAGCAGAACGTACAGGGATGGCACTGAAGCTTTCTTT.

CDR3 DNA: TGTGCCAGCAAGGATTCGGGAAAGTCCTACGAGCAGTACTTC. Amino acid sequence: CASKDSGKSYEQYF. The chain couples TRBV12-3 or TRBV12-4 to TRBJ2-7; the D gene is possibly TRBD2 (5 bases). V shed 7 bases and J shed 1 base, with 14 bases lying between them. The CDR3 has 14 amino acids.

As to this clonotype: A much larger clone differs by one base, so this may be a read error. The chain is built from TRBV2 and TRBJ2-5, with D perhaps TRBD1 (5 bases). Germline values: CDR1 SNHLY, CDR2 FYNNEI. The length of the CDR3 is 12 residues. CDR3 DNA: TGTGCCAGTTGGACACTCGAAGAGACCCGGTACTTC. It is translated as CASWTLEETRYF.

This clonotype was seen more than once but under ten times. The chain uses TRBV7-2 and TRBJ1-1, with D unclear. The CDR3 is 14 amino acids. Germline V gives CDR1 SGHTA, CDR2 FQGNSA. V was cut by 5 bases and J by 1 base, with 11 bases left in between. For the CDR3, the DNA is TGTGCCAGCAGCGCAGACCGAGCGAACACTGAAGCTTTCTTT. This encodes CASSADRANTEAFF.

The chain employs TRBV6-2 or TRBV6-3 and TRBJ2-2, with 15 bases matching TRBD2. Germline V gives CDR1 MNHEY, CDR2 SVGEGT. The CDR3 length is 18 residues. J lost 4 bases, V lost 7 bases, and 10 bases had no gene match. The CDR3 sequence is CASTLGGLAGGGTGELFF. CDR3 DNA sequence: TGTGCCAGCACCCTGGGCGGACTAGCGGGAGGGGGCACCGGGGAGCTGTTTTTT.

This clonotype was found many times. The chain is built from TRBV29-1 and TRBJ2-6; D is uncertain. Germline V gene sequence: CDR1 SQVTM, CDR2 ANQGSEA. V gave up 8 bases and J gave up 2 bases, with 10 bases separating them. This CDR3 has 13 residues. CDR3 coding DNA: TGCAGCTCTCGGGTAACTGGGGCCAACGTCCTGACTTTC. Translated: CSSRVTGANVLTF.

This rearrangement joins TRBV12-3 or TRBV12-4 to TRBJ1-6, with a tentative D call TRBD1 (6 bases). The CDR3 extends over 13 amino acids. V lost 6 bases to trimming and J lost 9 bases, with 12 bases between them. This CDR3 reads CASRVDRSSPLHF. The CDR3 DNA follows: TGTGCCAGCAGGGTCGACAGGAGTTCACCCCTCCACTTT.

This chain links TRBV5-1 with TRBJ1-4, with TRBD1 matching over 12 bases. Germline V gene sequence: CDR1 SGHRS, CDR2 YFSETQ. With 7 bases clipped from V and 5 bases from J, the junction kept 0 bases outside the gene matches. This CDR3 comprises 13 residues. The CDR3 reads CASGTGGNEKLFF. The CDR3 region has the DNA TGCGCCAGCGGGACAGGGGGCAATGAAAAACTGTTTTTT. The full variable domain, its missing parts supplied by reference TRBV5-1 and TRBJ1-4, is KAGVTQTPRYLIKTRGQQVTLSCSPISGHRSVSWYQQTPGQGLQFLFEYFSETQRNKGNFPGRFSGRQFSNSRSEMNVSTLELGDSALYLCASGTGGNEKLFFGSGTQLSVL.

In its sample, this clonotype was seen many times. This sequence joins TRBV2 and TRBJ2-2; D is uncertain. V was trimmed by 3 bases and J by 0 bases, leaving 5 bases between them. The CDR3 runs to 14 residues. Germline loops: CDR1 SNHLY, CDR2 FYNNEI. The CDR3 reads CASSELANTGELFF. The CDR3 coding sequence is TGTGCCAGCAGTGAGCTAGCGAACACCGGGGAGCTGTTTTTT.

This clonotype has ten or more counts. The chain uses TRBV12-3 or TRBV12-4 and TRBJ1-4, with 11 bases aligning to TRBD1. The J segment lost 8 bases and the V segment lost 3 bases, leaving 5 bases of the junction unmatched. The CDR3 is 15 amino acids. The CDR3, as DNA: TGTGCCAGCAGTTTTCGCGGGACAGGGGGAGAAAAACTGTTTTTT. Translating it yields CASSFRGTGGEKLFF.

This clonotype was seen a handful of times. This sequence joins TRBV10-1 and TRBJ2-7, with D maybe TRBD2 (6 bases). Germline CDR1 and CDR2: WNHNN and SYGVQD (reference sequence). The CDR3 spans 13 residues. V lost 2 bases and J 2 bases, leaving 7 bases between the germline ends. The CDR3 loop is CASSEGLTYEQYF. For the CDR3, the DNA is TGCGCCAGCAGTGAGGGACTAACCTACGAGCAGTACTTC.

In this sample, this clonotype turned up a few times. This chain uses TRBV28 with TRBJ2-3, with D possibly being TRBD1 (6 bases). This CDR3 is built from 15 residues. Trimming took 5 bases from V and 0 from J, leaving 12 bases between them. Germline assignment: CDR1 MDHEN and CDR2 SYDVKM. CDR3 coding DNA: TGTGCCAGCAGTCTACAGGGTGGAAGCACAGATACGCAGTATTTT. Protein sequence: CASSLQGGSTDTQYF. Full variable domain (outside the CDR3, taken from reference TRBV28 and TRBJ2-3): DVKVTQSSRYLVKRTGEKVFLECVQDMDHENMFWYRQDPGLGLRLIYFSYDVKMKEKGDIPEGYSVSREKKERFSLILESASTNQTSMYLCASSLQGGSTDTQYFGPGTRLTVL.

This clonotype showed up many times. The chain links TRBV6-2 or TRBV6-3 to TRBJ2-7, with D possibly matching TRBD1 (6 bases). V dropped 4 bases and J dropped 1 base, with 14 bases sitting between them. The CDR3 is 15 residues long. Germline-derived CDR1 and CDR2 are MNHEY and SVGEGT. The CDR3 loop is CASSFSQGKSYEQYF. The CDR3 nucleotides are TGTGCCAGCAGTTTCTCACAGGGCAAGTCCTACGAGCAGTACTTC.

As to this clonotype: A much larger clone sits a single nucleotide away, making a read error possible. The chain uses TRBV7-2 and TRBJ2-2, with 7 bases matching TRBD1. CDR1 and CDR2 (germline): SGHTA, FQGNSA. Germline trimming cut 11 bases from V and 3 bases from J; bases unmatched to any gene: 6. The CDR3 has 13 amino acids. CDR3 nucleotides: TGTGCCGAGGGGGCTAAGTACACCGGGGAGCTGTTTTTT. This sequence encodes CAEGAKYTGELFF.